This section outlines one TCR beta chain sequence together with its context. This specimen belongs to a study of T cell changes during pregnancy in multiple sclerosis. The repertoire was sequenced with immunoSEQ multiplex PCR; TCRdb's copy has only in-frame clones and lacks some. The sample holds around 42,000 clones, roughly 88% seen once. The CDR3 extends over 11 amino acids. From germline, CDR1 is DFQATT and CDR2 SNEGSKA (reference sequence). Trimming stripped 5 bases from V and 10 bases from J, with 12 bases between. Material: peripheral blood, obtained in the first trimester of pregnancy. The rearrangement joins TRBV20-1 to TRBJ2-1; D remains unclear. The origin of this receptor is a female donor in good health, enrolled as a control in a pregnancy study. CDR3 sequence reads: CSAAAYGEQFF. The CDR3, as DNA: TGCAGTGCTGCGGCCTACGGGGAGCAGTTCTTC.